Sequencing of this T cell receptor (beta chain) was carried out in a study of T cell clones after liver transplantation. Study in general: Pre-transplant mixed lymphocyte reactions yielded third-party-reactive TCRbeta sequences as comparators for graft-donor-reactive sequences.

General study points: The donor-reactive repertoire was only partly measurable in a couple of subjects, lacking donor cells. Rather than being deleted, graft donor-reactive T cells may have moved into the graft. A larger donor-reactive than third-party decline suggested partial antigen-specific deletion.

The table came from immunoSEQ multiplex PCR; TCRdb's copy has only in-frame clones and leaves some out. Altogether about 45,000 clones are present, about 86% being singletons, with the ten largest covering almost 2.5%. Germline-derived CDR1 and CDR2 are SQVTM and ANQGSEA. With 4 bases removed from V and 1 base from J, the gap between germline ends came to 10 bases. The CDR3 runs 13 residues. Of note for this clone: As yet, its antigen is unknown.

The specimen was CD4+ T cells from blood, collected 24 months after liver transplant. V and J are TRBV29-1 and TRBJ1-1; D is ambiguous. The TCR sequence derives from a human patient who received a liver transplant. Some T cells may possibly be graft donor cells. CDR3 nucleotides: TGCAGCGTTGTGAAAAGGGAGAACACTGAAGCTTTCTTT. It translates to CSVVKRENTEAFF. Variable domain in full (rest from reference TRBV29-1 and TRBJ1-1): SAVISQKPSRDICQRGTSLTIQCQVDSQVTMMFWYRQQPGQSLTLIATANQGSEATYESGFVIDKFPISRPNLTFSTLTVSNMSPEDSSIYLCSVVKRENTEAFFGQGTRLTVV.